These 10 T cell receptor beta chains were sequenced from one sample in a study of blood T cell repertoires in COVID-19. Only in-frame clones appear in the TCRdb table, and some are missing; sequencing was by immunoSEQ multiplex PCR. The repertoire holds fewer than 25,000 clones, with roughly 86% as singletons. What was sequenced was peripheral blood. The receptors derive from a man between 50 and 59 years old with active COVID-19.

The chain recombines TRBV7-9 with TRBJ2-5, with D tentatively TRBD1 (5 bases). From germline, CDR1 is SEHNR and CDR2 FQNEAQ (reference sequence). V was clipped by 5 bases and J by 2 bases, with 15 bases between them. The CDR3 totals 15 residues. CDR3 nucleotide sequence: TGTGCCAGCAGCCCCCTAGGGGCGAGGCAAGAGACCCAGTACTTC. As protein: CASSPLGARQETQYF.

The genes are TRBV12-3 or TRBV12-4 and TRBJ2-3, with 7 bases aligning to TRBD1. With 5 bases clipped from V and 3 bases from J, the junction kept 2 bases outside the gene matches. The CDR3 has 13 residues. This CDR3 reads CASSQQGTDTQYF. The CDR3 DNA follows: TGTGCCAGCAGTCAACAGGGGACAGATACGCAGTATTTT.

This sequence joins TRBV28 and TRBJ2-7; TRBD2 matches 11 bases. This CDR3 region has 14 residues. V lost 6 bases to trimming and J lost 0 bases; unmatched junction nucleotides: 1. Germline values: CDR1 MDHEN, CDR2 SYDVKM. DNA for the CDR3: TGTGCCAGCAGCGGGACTAGCGGCTCCTACGAGCAGTACTTC. It codes for CASSGTSGSYEQYF.

V is TRBV7-8 and J is TRBJ2-1; 9 positions match TRBD2. Looked up from germline, CDR1 is SGHVS and CDR2 is FQNEAQ. The V gene end was trimmed by 5 bases and the J gene end by 0 bases; junction bases not matched to a gene: 14. The CDR3 has 19 amino acids. CDR3 DNA: TGTGCCAGCAGCCCCCGGTGGGCTAGCGGGAAGAGCTCCTACAATGAGCAGTTCTTC. The encoded protein is CASSPRWASGKSSYNEQFF.

This clone was found a few times. This chain uses TRBV25-1 with TRBJ2-7; TRBD1 matches at 8 bases. The J segment lost 4 bases and the V segment lost 3 bases, leaving 5 bases of the junction unmatched. Germline V gene data show CDR1 as MGHDK and CDR2 as SYGVNS. This CDR3 region has 14 residues. CDR3 residues: CASSDTGQAYEQYF. The CDR3 region has the DNA TGTGCCAGCAGTGACACGGGACAGGCTTACGAGCAGTACTTC.

Here the CDR3 DNA reads TGTGCCAGCAGCCCCCGGGGGAATAATTCACCCCTCCACTTT. It is translated as CASSPRGNNSPLHF. This chain joins TRBV11-1 and TRBJ1-6; D is possibly TRBD1 (5 bases). Trimming took 5 bases from V and 5 from J, leaving 10 bases between them. The germline V gene has CDR1 SGHAT and CDR2 FQDESV (reference sequence). CDR3 length: 14 amino acids.

The rearrangement joins TRBV9 to TRBJ1-1, with D hard to call. Trimming removed 4 bases at V and 1 base at J, with 11 bases between. CDR1 and CDR2 from the germline V gene are SGDLS and YYNGEE. The CDR3 runs to 14 residues. Here the CDR3 DNA reads TGTGCCAGCAGCACTGCATCCGGGAACACTGAAGCTTTCTTT. Encoded protein: CASSTASGNTEAFF.

This clone was observed a single time. V and J are TRBV6-4 and TRBJ2-7, with 7 bases lining up with TRBD2. Trimming took 9 bases from V and 10 from J; bases not matched to a gene: 18. The V gene's germline CDR1 is MRHNA and CDR2 SNTAGT. CDR3 size: 14 residues. CDR3 coding DNA: TGTGCCAGGTATATCGGGAGGAGCCCTTGGAGACAGTACTTC. Translation gives CARYIGRSPWRQYF.

J is TRBJ2-1 and V is TRBV5-6; TRBD2 matches 12 bases. V lost 4 bases, J lost 8 bases, and 10 bases stayed unmatched. Germline assignment: CDR1 SGHDT and CDR2 YYEEEE. The CDR3 runs to 16 residues. CDR3 coding DNA: TGTGCCAGCAGCCGTGGGGCTAGCGGGAGGGCCCATGAGCAGTTCTTC. The encoded protein is CASSRGASGRAHEQFF. The variable domain in full, with the rest retrieved from reference TRBV5-6 and TRBJ2-1, is DAGVTQSPTHLIKTRGQQVTLRCSPKSGHDTVSWYQQALGQGPQFIFQYYEEEERQRGNFPDRFSGHQFPNYSSELNVNALLLGDSALYLCASSRGASGRAHEQFFGPGTRLTVL.

The chain joins TRBV5-8 to TRBJ1-1; possibly TRBD1 for D (6 bases). CDR1 is SGHTS and CDR2 is YDEGEE in the germline V gene. The CDR3 runs 17 residues. Deletions cut 4 bases from V and 0 bases from J, with 19 bases between. CDR3: CASSPARGQTLNTEAFF. CDR3 nucleotides: TGTGCCAGCAGCCCCGCCCGCGGACAGACTTTGAACACTGAAGCTTTCTTT.